Shown below are 8 T cell receptor beta chains from a single sample sequenced in a study of cytomegalovirus exposure and HLA in healthy donors. The PCR made use of 60 Vbeta and 13 Jbeta primers. The protocol was immunoSEQ multiplex PCR, while the TCRdb copy is restricted to in-frame clones and leaves out a portion. The table includes roughly 230,000 clones, approximately 84% detected once. The sequenced material came from PBMCs. Source of these receptors: a girl aged 2-15 years in good health and CMV-seronegative.

This clone was counted only a few times. This sequence joins TRBV5-1 and TRBJ1-1; TRBD1 matches at 7 bases. Trimming at V came to 4 bases and at J to 1 base, leaving 7 bases not matched to a gene. The CDR3 is 15 residues long. Germline assignment: CDR1 SGHRS and CDR2 YFSETQ. The CDR3 sequence is CASSPRDSRNTEAFF. CDR3 in DNA: TGCGCCAGCAGCCCCCGGGACAGCAGGAACACTGAAGCTTTCTTT.

Only a few counts were recorded for this clone. The chain has TRBV5-1 and TRBJ1-1, with D tentatively TRBD1 (5 bases). CDR3 length equals 15 residues. CDR1 is SGHRS, CDR2 YFSETQ, per germline. V lost 1 base and J 0 bases, leaving 10 bases between the germline ends. CDR3 residues: CASSLSVGVNTEAFF. DNA for the CDR3: TGCGCCAGCAGCTTGTCGGTAGGGGTGAACACTGAAGCTTTCTTT.

The chain carries TRBV30 and TRBJ2-5; TRBD1 might be the D (5 bases). Germline lookup yields CDR1 GTSNPN and CDR2 SVGIG (reference sequence). The CDR3 runs 14 residues. The V end was cut by 2 bases, the J end by 3 bases, with 13 bases between. CDR3 DNA sequence: TGTGCCTGGAGTTGGGGCGTAGTGGAAGAGACCCAGTACTTC. Its protein product is CAWSWGVVEETQYF. Full variable domain (rest looked up from reference TRBV30 and TRBJ2-5): SQTIHQWPATLVQPVGSPLSLECTVEGTSNPNLYWYRQAAGRGLQLLFYSVGIGQISSEVPQNLSASRPQDRQFILSSKKLLLSDSGFYLCAWSWGVVEETQYFGPGTRLLVL.

The chain employs TRBV13 and TRBJ2-1, with a weak D call TRBD1 (6 bases). The CDR3 length is 15 residues. Per germline, CDR1 PRHDT and CDR2 FYEKMQ (reference sequence). With 3 bases removed from V and 3 bases from J, the gap between germline ends came to 12 bases. For the CDR3, the DNA is TGTGCCAGCAGCTTGAAGGACAGCTTCTACAATGAGCAGTTCTTC. Translation: CASSLKDSFYNEQFF.

This clone has only a few counts. The V gene is TRBV27, the J gene TRBJ2-1; TRBD2 matches 9 bases. CDR1 and CDR2 (germline): MNHEY, SMNVEV (reference sequence). The V gene end was trimmed by 4 bases and the J gene end by 2 bases; junction bases not matched to a gene: 15. This CDR3 has 19 amino acids. The CDR3 DNA reads as TGTGCCAGCAGTTCTTTATCTCTAGCGGGATTTGTACCCTACAATGAGCAGTTCTTC. It is translated as CASSSLSLAGFVPYNEQFF.

This chain uses TRBV6-6 with TRBJ2-2; perhaps TRBD1 as D (7 bases). The ends were cut back, 7 bases at V and 4 bases at J, with 16 bases in the middle. The germline gives CDR1 MNHNY, CDR2 SVGAGI (reference sequence). The CDR3 has 15 amino acids. The CDR3 region is CASMEEGAGTGELFF. The CDR3 nucleotides are TGTGCCAGCATGGAGGAGGGGGCGGGCACCGGGGAGCTGTTTTTT.

A word on this clone: A junction end diverges from the germline sequence, so it may reflect a read error. The chain recombines TRBV7-9 with TRBJ1-1, with no clear D. CDR3 length: 16 residues. CDR1 and CDR2 from the germline V gene are SEHNR and FQNEAQ (reference sequence). CDR3 sequence: CSSSSEIFRLNTEAFF. CDR3 DNA sequence: TGTTCCAGCAGCTCTGAGATATTCCGCCTAAACACTGAAGCTTTCTTT.

J is TRBJ2-7 and V is TRBV21-1; no check of the table's D call, TRBD2, against the DNA was made. TRBV21-1 corresponds to a pseudogene. This CDR3 is built from 14 residues. This chain's CDR3 is CASRQQRDPYEQYF. In DNA form, the CDR3 reads TGTGCCAGCAGACAGCAGCGGGATCCCTACGAGCAGTACTTC.